A selection of T cell receptor beta chains follows, all from one sample in a study of blood T cell repertoires in COVID-19. Clones were read by immunoSEQ multiplex PCR, and TCRdb kept only the in-frame ones, dropping some. This sample carries 150,000 to 200,000 clones, roughly 80% of them seen once, and the ten largest clones take almost 6%. Material for sequencing was peripheral blood. Receptors originate from a middle-aged woman with COVID-19, enrolled during active disease. The CDR3 runs from the conserved cysteine through the conserved F or W. Fields, in order: CDR3 length, D gene, clone size, J gene, V gene, CDR3 protein, CDR3 DNA. The D gene is left open where the match is weak. The size entry is marked missing in some rows and otherwise reads once, few, many or a size class.

CDR3 length: 15; D gene: .; clone size: .; J gene: TRBJ2-5; V gene: TRBV28; CDR3 protein: CASSPYGQYQETQYF; CDR3 DNA: TGTGCCAGCAGCCCCTACGGACAGTACCAAGAGACCCAGTACTTC
CDR3 length: 15; D gene: .; clone size: .; J gene: TRBJ2-7; V gene: TRBV9; CDR3 protein: CASSAAAGPIYEQYF; CDR3 DNA: TGTGCCAGCAGCGCGGCTGCAGGCCCCATTTACGAGCAGTACTTC
CDR3 length: 14; D gene: .; clone size: .; J gene: TRBJ1-1; V gene: TRBV19; CDR3 protein: CATNGARRNTEAFF; CDR3 DNA: TGTGCCACCAATGGGGCACGCCGGAACACTGAAGCTTTCTTT
CDR3 length: 14; D gene: TRBD2; clone size: .; J gene: TRBJ2-1; V gene: TRBV29-1; CDR3 protein: CSVEWSGSYNEQFF; CDR3 DNA: TGCAGCGTTGAATGGAGCGGGAGCTACAATGAGCAGTTCTTC
CDR3 length: 15; D gene: TRBD2; clone size: .; J gene: TRBJ2-1; V gene: TRBV6-1; CDR3 protein: CASSDPGRVINEQFF; CDR3 DNA: TGTGCCAGCAGTGATCCCGGGAGGGTGATAAATGAGCAGTTCTTC
CDR3 length: 12; D gene: .; clone size: .; J gene: TRBJ2-7; V gene: TRBV11-2; CDR3 protein: CASSLTTYEQYF; CDR3 DNA: TGTGCCAGCAGCCTAACGACCTACGAGCAGTACTTC
CDR3 length: 12; D gene: .; clone size: .; J gene: TRBJ2-7; V gene: TRBV19; CDR3 protein: CARRDFYYEQYF; CDR3 DNA: TGTGCCAGACGGGACTTTTACTACGAGCAGTACTTC
CDR3 length: 14; D gene: TRBD1; clone size: .; J gene: TRBJ1-3; V gene: TRBV18; CDR3 protein: CASSPRTGTRGIYF; CDR3 DNA: TGTGCCAGCTCACCACGGACAGGGACCCGAGGCATATATTTT
CDR3 length: 14; D gene: .; clone size: once; J gene: TRBJ2-1; V gene: TRBV2; CDR3 protein: CASSGARRVPEQFF; CDR3 DNA: TGTGCCAGCAGTGGCGCTAGACGCGTTCCTGAGCAGTTCTTC
CDR3 length: 13; D gene: .; clone size: .; J gene: TRBJ2-3; V gene: TRBV5-5; CDR3 protein: CASTEGSTDTQYF; CDR3 DNA: TGTGCCAGCACAGAGGGAAGCACAGATACGCAGTATTTT
CDR3 length: 14; D gene: TRBD1; clone size: .; J gene: TRBJ1-5; V gene: TRBV6-5; CDR3 protein: CASSLTGGNQPQHF; CDR3 DNA: TGTGCCAGCAGCCTGACAGGGGGCAATCAGCCCCAGCATTTT
CDR3 length: 15; D gene: TRBD2; clone size: once; J gene: TRBJ2-3; V gene: TRBV9; CDR3 protein: CASSASGLVTDTQYF; CDR3 DNA: TGTGCCAGCAGCGCTAGCGGGTTGGTCACAGATACGCAGTATTTT
CDR3 length: 13; D gene: TRBD1; clone size: few; J gene: TRBJ1-2; V gene: TRBV5-1; CDR3 protein: CASGNRGDYGYTF; CDR3 DNA: TGCGCCAGCGGGAACAGGGGAGACTATGGCTACACCTTC
CDR3 length: 12; D gene: .; clone size: .; J gene: TRBJ2-7; V gene: TRBV29-1; CDR3 protein: CSCWGEAYEQYF; CDR3 DNA: TGCAGTTGTTGGGGGGAAGCCTACGAGCAGTACTTC
CDR3 length: 14; D gene: TRBD2; clone size: .; J gene: TRBJ2-5; V gene: TRBV7-9; CDR3 protein: CASSLTGGAETQYF; CDR3 DNA: TGTGCCAGCAGCTTGACGGGGGGGGCAGAGACCCAGTACTTC
CDR3 length: 15; D gene: TRBD1; clone size: .; J gene: TRBJ1-5; V gene: TRBV19; CDR3 protein: CASSIGTGNNQPQHF; CDR3 DNA: TGTGCCAGTAGTATTGGGACAGGGAACAATCAGCCCCAGCATTTT
CDR3 length: 12; D gene: .; clone size: .; J gene: TRBJ1-4; V gene: TRBV7-6; CDR3 protein: CASSLTDEKLFF; CDR3 DNA: TGTGCCAGCAGCTTGACAGATGAAAAACTGTTTTTT
CDR3 length: 14; D gene: .; clone size: few; J gene: TRBJ1-1; V gene: TRBV7-9; CDR3 protein: CASSMEGMNTEAFF; CDR3 DNA: TGTGCCAGCAGCATGGAGGGGATGAACACTGAAGCTTTCTTT
CDR3 length: 12; D gene: .; clone size: .; J gene: TRBJ1-2; V gene: TRBV15; CDR3 protein: CATSRDHRGYTF; CDR3 DNA: TGTGCCACCAGCAGAGATCACCGGGGCTACACCTTC
CDR3 length: 14; D gene: TRBD1; clone size: .; J gene: TRBJ1-2; V gene: TRBV27; CDR3 protein: CASGGRQGSRGYTF; CDR3 DNA: TGTGCCAGCGGGGGCCGACAGGGCTCTAGAGGCTACACCTTC
CDR3 length: 17; D gene: TRBD2; clone size: .; J gene: TRBJ2-1; V gene: TRBV19; CDR3 protein: CASSTLSGGSSYNEQFF; CDR3 DNA: TGTGCCAGTAGTACCCTGAGCGGGGGTAGCTCCTACAATGAGCAGTTCTTC
CDR3 length: 14; D gene: TRBD1; clone size: .; J gene: TRBJ2-7; V gene: TRBV25-1; CDR3 protein: CASSDVTGTYEQYF; CDR3 DNA: TGTGCCAGCAGTGACGTGACAGGGACCTACGAGCAGTACTTC
CDR3 length: 15; D gene: TRBD1; clone size: .; J gene: TRBJ2-2; V gene: TRBV4-3; CDR3 protein: CASSRTSGTAGELFF; CDR3 DNA: TGCGCCAGCAGCCGTACGTCCGGGACAGCCGGGGAGCTGTTTTTT
CDR3 length: 14; D gene: .; clone size: few; J gene: TRBJ1-1; V gene: TRBV2; CDR3 protein: CASSGAGAATEAFF; CDR3 DNA: TGTGCCAGCAGTGGTGCGGGCGCGGCGACTGAAGCTTTCTTT
CDR3 length: 18; D gene: TRBD2; clone size: once; J gene: TRBJ2-7; V gene: TRBV7-6; CDR3 protein: CASSYRRAGTSGIDEQYF; CDR3 DNA: TGTGCCAGCAGCTACCGAAGAGCCGGGACTAGCGGGATCGACGAGCAGTACTTC
CDR3 length: 13; D gene: TRBD1; clone size: .; J gene: TRBJ2-1; V gene: TRBV10-3; CDR3 protein: CAISGKQGNEQFF; CDR3 DNA: TGTGCCATCAGTGGTAAACAGGGGAATGAGCAGTTCTTC
CDR3 length: 13; D gene: .; clone size: .; J gene: TRBJ2-3; V gene: TRBV30; CDR3 protein: CAWKIGGADTQYF; CDR3 DNA: TGTGCCTGGAAGATTGGTGGGGCGGATACGCAGTATTTT
CDR3 length: 14; D gene: .; clone size: .; J gene: TRBJ1-2; V gene: TRBV15; CDR3 protein: CATSRVDNNYGYTF; CDR3 DNA: TGTGCCACCAGCAGGGTCGACAATAACTATGGCTACACCTTC
CDR3 length: 12; D gene: .; clone size: once; J gene: TRBJ2-7; V gene: TRBV30; CDR3 protein: CAWTGDRYEQYF; CDR3 DNA: TGTGCCTGGACAGGGGACCGCTACGAGCAGTACTTC
CDR3 length: 16; D gene: TRBD2; clone size: .; J gene: TRBJ2-1; V gene: TRBV19; CDR3 protein: CASTQLAASSYNEQFF; CDR3 DNA: TGTGCCAGTACCCAACTAGCGGCTAGCTCCTACAATGAGCAGTTCTTC
CDR3 length: 21; D gene: TRBD1; clone size: few; J gene: TRBJ1-6; V gene: TRBV20-1; CDR3 protein: CSASGDYSRDRGHSYNSPLHF; CDR3 DNA: TGCAGTGCTAGTGGGGATTACTCTAGGGACAGGGGGCACTCCTATAATTCACCCCTCCACTTT
CDR3 length: 13; D gene: .; clone size: .; J gene: TRBJ2-2; V gene: TRBV5-1; CDR3 protein: CARGQGSAGELFF; CDR3 DNA: TGCGCCAGGGGGCAGGGAAGCGCCGGGGAGCTGTTTTTT
CDR3 length: 14; D gene: TRBD1; clone size: .; J gene: TRBJ1-6; V gene: TRBV5-1; CDR3 protein: CASRPGQVESPLHF; CDR3 DNA: TGCGCCAGCAGGCCCGGACAGGTTGAGTCACCCCTCCACTTT
CDR3 length: 13; D gene: .; clone size: .; J gene: TRBJ2-3; V gene: TRBV11-2; CDR3 protein: CASSFQPRDNPYF; CDR3 DNA: TGTGCCAGCAGCTTCCAGCCACGGGATAATCCGTATTTT
CDR3 length: 17; D gene: TRBD1; clone size: .; J gene: TRBJ1-2; V gene: TRBV30; CDR3 protein: CAWSVPGQGFFGYGYTF; CDR3 DNA: TGTGCCTGGAGTGTGCCGGGACAGGGTTTCTTTGGGTATGGCTACACCTTC
CDR3 length: 13; D gene: .; clone size: .; J gene: TRBJ1-3; V gene: TRBV6-1; CDR3 protein: CASSETGRNTIYF; CDR3 DNA: TGTGCCAGCAGTGAAACAGGGCGAAACACCATATATTTT
CDR3 length: 15; D gene: .; clone size: medium-sized; J gene: TRBJ1-1; V gene: TRBV4-2; CDR3 protein: CASSQEWGEGTEAFF; CDR3 DNA: TGTGCCAGCAGCCAAGAGTGGGGGGAGGGCACTGAAGCTTTCTTT
CDR3 length: 16; D gene: .; clone size: few; J gene: TRBJ1-5; V gene: TRBV18; CDR3 protein: CASSPQGVAGIQPQHF; CDR3 DNA: TGTGCCAGCTCACCACAGGGGGTAGCAGGGATTCAGCCCCAGCATTTT
CDR3 length: 11; D gene: TRBD2; clone size: few; J gene: TRBJ2-5; V gene: TRBV11-1; CDR3 protein: CASSSAGAQYF; CDR3 DNA: TGTGCCAGCAGTTCCGCGGGGGCCCAGTACTTC
CDR3 length: 16; D gene: .; clone size: .; J gene: TRBJ2-2; V gene: TRBV27; CDR3 protein: CASSLSARVITGELFF; CDR3 DNA: TGTGCCAGCAGTTTATCGGCCAGGGTTATTACCGGGGAGCTGTTTTTT
CDR3 length: 14; D gene: .; clone size: .; J gene: TRBJ1-1; V gene: TRBV30; CDR3 protein: CAWSVLAGETEAFF; CDR3 DNA: TGTGCCTGGAGTGTACTGGCAGGGGAAACTGAAGCTTTCTTT
CDR3 length: 15; D gene: TRBD1; clone size: few; J gene: TRBJ2-7; V gene: TRBV4-2; CDR3 protein: CASSPQGQGSYEQYF; CDR3 DNA: TGTGCCAGCAGCCCCCAGGGACAGGGGAGCTACGAGCAGTACTTC
CDR3 length: 17; D gene: TRBD1; clone size: once; J gene: TRBJ1-2; V gene: TRBV4-2; CDR3 protein: CASSQESPGTGGSGYTF; CDR3 DNA: TGTGCCAGCAGCCAAGAAAGTCCCGGGACAGGGGGTAGTGGCTACACCTTC
CDR3 length: 14; D gene: .; clone size: .; J gene: TRBJ1-1; V gene: TRBV11-2; CDR3 protein: CASSLAQMNTEAFF; CDR3 DNA: TGTGCCAGCAGCTTAGCCCAGATGAACACTGAAGCTTTCTTT
CDR3 length: 13; D gene: .; clone size: once; J gene: TRBJ1-4; V gene: TRBV5-1; CDR3 protein: CASSRSGNEKLFF; CDR3 DNA: TGCGCCAGCTCCCGGTCGGGGAATGAAAAACTGTTTTTT
CDR3 length: 13; D gene: .; clone size: .; J gene: TRBJ1-6; V gene: TRBV4-2; CDR3 protein: CASREDYNSPLHF; CDR3 DNA: TGTGCCAGCAGGGAGGACTATAATTCACCCCTCCACTTT
CDR3 length: 12; D gene: TRBD1; clone size: .; J gene: TRBJ1-2; V gene: TRBV6-2/TRBV6-3; CDR3 protein: CASSWGQSGYTF; CDR3 DNA: TGTGCCAGCAGTTGGGGACAGAGTGGCTACACCTTC
CDR3 length: 12; D gene: .; clone size: .; J gene: TRBJ1-2; V gene: TRBV11-1; CDR3 protein: CATSPVGYGYTF; CDR3 DNA: TGTGCCACCTCTCCAGTTGGTTATGGCTACACCTTC
CDR3 length: 13; D gene: .; clone size: .; J gene: TRBJ1-2; V gene: TRBV11-2; CDR3 protein: CASSFQGTYGYTF; CDR3 DNA: TGTGCCAGCAGCTTCCAGGGAACCTATGGCTACACCTTC
CDR3 length: 13; D gene: TRBD2; clone size: .; J gene: TRBJ2-7; V gene: TRBV5-1; CDR3 protein: CASSFLAAYEQYF; CDR3 DNA: TGCGCCAGCAGCTTTCTAGCGGCCTACGAGCAGTACTTC
CDR3 length: 13; D gene: TRBD1; clone size: .; J gene: TRBJ1-6; V gene: TRBV3-1/TRBV3-2; CDR3 protein: CARRTGPNSPLHF; CDR3 DNA: TGTGCCCGCCGGACAGGGCCGAATTCACCCCTCCACTTT
CDR3 length: 14; D gene: .; clone size: few; J gene: TRBJ1-2; V gene: TRBV3-1/TRBV3-2; CDR3 protein: CASSPDLTFSDYTF; CDR3 DNA: TGTGCCAGCAGCCCGGACTTAACGTTCAGCGACTACACCTTC
CDR3 length: 13; D gene: TRBD1; clone size: .; J gene: TRBJ1-1; V gene: TRBV7-3; CDR3 protein: CASSLQGDTEAFF; CDR3 DNA: TGTGCCAGCAGCTTACAGGGGGACACTGAAGCTTTCTTT